A single sample gave rise to the 27 T cell receptor beta chains below, sequenced in a study of T cell changes during pregnancy in multiple sclerosis. Using immunoSEQ multiplex PCR, the repertoire was profiled, and TCRdb retains in-frame clones only, with some absent. Of 36,000 or so clones listed, more than 75% are singletons. Material: CD4+ T cells from peripheral blood mononuclear cells, obtained in the first trimester of pregnancy. The receptor source for this set is a female donor with multiple sclerosis, enrolled in a pregnancy study.

The chain recombines TRBV2 with TRBJ2-1; TRBD2 matches at 10 bases. With 6 bases clipped from V and 4 bases from J, the junction kept 6 bases outside the gene matches. The germline CDR1 and CDR2 sequences are SNHLY and FYNNEI. The CDR3 spans 15 residues. CDR3 residues: CASSQTSGAYNEQFF. The CDR3 DNA reads TGTGCCAGCAGCCAAACTAGCGGGGCTTACAATGAGCAGTTCTTC.

The V call is TRBV7-7, the J call TRBJ2-5; D may be TRBD2 (7 bases). V lost 4 bases and J 4 bases, leaving 10 bases between the germline ends. The CDR3 runs to 13 residues. Looked up from germline, CDR1 is SSHAT and CDR2 is FNYEAQ (reference sequence). CDR3 bases: TGTGCCAGCAGCTCGGGGGGCCCAGAGACCCAGTACTTC. It yields the protein CASSSGGPETQYF. The entire variable domain, with the rest obtained from reference TRBV7-7 and TRBJ2-5, is as follows: GAGVSQSPRYKVTKRGQDVTLRCDPISSHATLYWYQQALGQGPEFLTYFNYEAQPDKSGLPSDRFSAERPEGSISTLTIQRTEQRDSAMYRCASSSGGPETQYFGPGTRLLVL.

This chain links TRBV27 with TRBJ2-3; possibly TRBD2 for D (6 bases). There are 15 residues in the CDR3. Trimming shortened V by 7 bases and J by 0 bases, and 14 bases separated the two germline ends. The germline gives CDR1 MNHEY, CDR2 SMNVEV (reference sequence). The CDR3 is CASKGGQFSTDTQYF. For the CDR3, the DNA is TGTGCCAGCAAAGGAGGGCAGTTCAGCACAGATACGCAGTATTTT.

V and J are TRBV6-5 and TRBJ1-2; a weak D match, TRBD1 (6 bases). V was trimmed by 5 bases and J by 6 bases, leaving 16 bases between them. The V gene's germline CDR1 is MNHEY and CDR2 SVGAGI. The CDR3 is made up of 14 amino acids. The CDR3 nucleotides read TGTGCCAGCAGTAGCTCCGGGACAATGGATGGCTACACCTTC. As protein: CASSSSGTMDGYTF.

The chain is built from TRBV5-1 and TRBJ2-1; weak D call: TRBD2 (6 bases). CDR1 and CDR2 from the germline V gene are SGHRS and YFSETQ. V was pared by 1 base and J by 0 bases, with 8 bases between. The CDR3 is 15 amino acids. In DNA, the CDR3 is TGCGCCAGCAGCTTGCGGGAGCCCTCCTACAATGAGCAGTTCTTC. Translated, it gives CASSLREPSYNEQFF.

The chain couples TRBV18 to TRBJ1-1; weak D call: TRBD1 (5 bases). Germline V gene data show CDR1 as KGHSH and CDR2 as LQKENI. The CDR3 has 15 amino acids. V lost 1 base to trimming and J lost 3 bases, with 12 bases between them. The CDR3 DNA follows: TGTGCCAGCTCACCACGTATAGGGGAAGACACTGAAGCTTTCTTT. It yields the protein CASSPRIGEDTEAFF.

The rearrangement uses TRBV2 and TRBJ2-2; a possible D gene is TRBD1 (5 bases). V shed 5 bases and J shed 6 bases, with 16 bases lying between them. The CDR3 covers 15 residues. Germline loops: CDR1 SNHLY, CDR2 FYNNEI. The CDR3 nucleotides read TGTGCCAGCAGTTGGCAGGGCGGACGGGCCGGGGAGCTGTTTTTT. Translating gives CASSWQGGRAGELFF.

This chain uses TRBV30 with TRBJ2-7; no reliable D call. Germline CDR1 GTSNPN, CDR2 SVGIG (reference sequence). The CDR3 length is 15 residues. V lost 0 bases and J lost 1, with 13 bases in between. CDR3 loop: CAWSVPRLRSYEQYF. The CDR3 coding sequence is TGTGCCTGGAGTGTACCTAGGCTTCGATCCTACGAGCAGTACTTC.

The chain is built from TRBV30 and TRBJ2-7; 7 positions match TRBD1. This CDR3 is 13 amino acids long. Trimming removed 0 bases from V and 3 bases from J; junction bases left unmatched: 2. Germline V lookup: CDR1 GTSNPN, CDR2 SVGIG (reference sequence). The CDR3 loop is CAWSVNRGYEQYF. CDR3 nucleotide sequence: TGTGCCTGGAGTGTGAACAGGGGCTACGAGCAGTACTTC.

The rearrangement uses TRBV4-1 and TRBJ2-7; 11 positions match TRBD1. This CDR3 has 15 amino acids. Losses at the gene ends were 3 bases for V and 4 bases for J; bases not matched to a gene: 5. Germline lookup yields CDR1 MGHRA and CDR2 YSYEKL. DNA of the CDR3: TGCGCCAGCAGCCAGCCGGGACAGGGGGTATACGAGCAGTACTTC. Protein sequence: CASSQPGQGVYEQYF.

V gene TRBV13 combines with J gene TRBJ1-1, with D possibly TRBD1 on 5 matching bases. With 4 bases removed from V and 1 base from J, the gap between germline ends came to 16 bases. The V gene's germline CDR1 is PRHDT and CDR2 FYEKMQ (reference sequence). There are 16 residues in the CDR3. The CDR3 loop reads CASSSGRGTKNTEAFF. CDR3 DNA sequence: TGTGCCAGCAGCTCGGGTCGGGGGACTAAGAACACTGAAGCTTTCTTT.

The CDR3 here is CASSEGPGPGPQHF. CDR3 nucleotide sequence: TGTGCCAGCAGTGAAGGGCCCGGTCCGGGGCCCCAGCATTTT. The J gene is TRBJ1-5, the V gene TRBV2, with no clear D. The CDR3 is made up of 14 amino acids. CDR1 is SNHLY and CDR2 is FYNNEI in the germline V gene. Trimming stripped 1 base from V and 9 bases from J, with 13 bases between.

This chain links TRBV15 with TRBJ1-2, with D perhaps TRBD1 (5 bases). This CDR3 contains 15 residues. Germline lookup yields CDR1 LNHNV and CDR2 YYDKDF (reference sequence). V was shortened by 4 bases and J by 1 base, with 13 bases between the two germline ends. The CDR3 DNA follows: TGTGCCACCAGCAAGCCGTCAGGGTTTAACTATGGCTACACCTTC. Translated: CATSKPSGFNYGYTF.

This chain uses TRBV7-3 with TRBJ2-4, with a weak D call TRBD2 (7 bases). CDR1 is SGHTA and CDR2 is FQGTGA in the germline V gene. Trimming removed 5 bases at V and 9 bases at J, with 17 bases between. This CDR3 region has 14 residues. This CDR3 reads CASSPSGGASIQYF. DNA for the CDR3: TGTGCCAGCAGCCCCTCGGGGGGCGCGAGCATTCAGTACTTC.

J is TRBJ2-2 and V is TRBV5-1; D is possibly TRBD2 (6 bases). Germline V CDR1 and CDR2: SGHRS, YFSETQ. The V and J ends lost 4 bases and 7 bases respectively, with 8 bases between them. The CDR3 contains 12 residues. DNA for the CDR3: TGCGCCAGCAGCGGGAGGAACGGGGAGCTGTTTTTT. Amino acids: CASSGRNGELFF.

CDR3 coding DNA: TGCGCCAGCAGCTGGACCAAGGGGGACACAGATACGCAGTATTTT. Its protein product is CASSWTKGDTDTQYF. The chain recombines TRBV5-1 with TRBJ2-3, with D possibly matching TRBD1 (6 bases). V was shortened by 3 bases and J by 2 bases, with 13 bases between the two germline ends. The CDR3 is 15 amino acids. The germline V gene has CDR1 SGHRS and CDR2 YFSETQ.

V usage is TRBV6-4 and J usage is TRBJ2-1; the match to TRBD1 covers 9 bases. Germline lookup yields CDR1 MRHNA and CDR2 SNTAGT. The CDR3 is made up of 16 amino acids. V gave up 6 bases and J gave up 4 bases; unmatched junction bases: 10. DNA for the CDR3: TGTGCCAGCAGCTCGACTAAGACAGGGGGTTACAATGAGCAGTTCTTC. It is translated as CASSSTKTGGYNEQFF.

This clone is classed as medium-sized. The chain links TRBV18 to TRBJ1-6; maybe TRBD1 (6 bases). Germline V lookup: CDR1 KGHSH, CDR2 LQKENI. CDR3 length: 14 residues. V gave up 6 bases and J gave up 7 bases, with 13 bases separating them. The CDR3 DNA reads TGTGCCAGCTCTTTGTTGGGGGCCAATTCACCCCTCCACTTT. This sequence encodes CASSLLGANSPLHF.

The chain combines TRBV9 with TRBJ2-7; 8 positions agree with TRBD2. CDR1 and CDR2 from the germline V gene are SGDLS and YYNGEE. V lost 1 base to trimming and J lost 4 bases; unmatched junction nucleotides: 16. The CDR3 length is 18 residues. DNA for the CDR3: TGTGCCAGCAGCGTATCCCCTTTAGCGGGGTCCCCTGGATACGAGCAGTACTTC. It yields the protein CASSVSPLAGSPGYEQYF.

The chain carries TRBV21-1 and TRBJ2-1; TRBD1 is the table's D call, not checked against the DNA. TRBV21-1 is given as a pseudogene. CDR3 length equals 14 residues. CDR3 DNA sequence: TGTGCCAGCAGCGGGGACAGGGGAGGAGATGAGCAGTTCTTC. Translated: CASSGDRGGDEQFF.

CDR3 protein: CATNPTGGTDTQYF. CDR3 in DNA: TGTGCCACCAACCCAACAGGGGGGACAGATACGCAGTATTTT. The rearrangement joins TRBV2 to TRBJ2-3, with 8 bases aligning to TRBD1. The V and J ends lost 10 bases and 3 bases, in that order; junction bases with no gene match: 9. Germline V gene lookup returns CDR1 SNHLY and CDR2 FYNNEI. The CDR3 contains 14 residues.

The CDR3 sequence is CAWSEGIPYEQYF. The DNA of the CDR3 is TGTGCCTGGAGTGAGGGGATACCCTACGAGCAGTACTTC. The J gene is TRBJ2-7, the V gene TRBV30, with D perhaps TRBD1 (5 bases). CDR1 and CDR2 from the germline V gene are GTSNPN and SVGIG (reference sequence). This CDR3 contains 13 residues. The ends were cut back, 1 base at V and 2 bases at J, with 9 bases in the middle.

V gene TRBV7-9 combines with J gene TRBJ2-3; 9 bases are a match to TRBD1. The CDR3 runs to 16 residues. The germline gives CDR1 SEHNR, CDR2 FQNEAQ (reference sequence). The trim removed 4 bases at V and 0 bases at J, leaving 5 bases unmatched. This CDR3 reads CASSSDRGYSTDTQYF. CDR3 coding DNA: TGTGCCAGCAGCTCGGACAGGGGATATAGCACAGATACGCAGTATTTT.

V usage is TRBV9 and J usage is TRBJ1-2; D uncertain. The CDR3 has 14 residues. Trimming stripped 4 bases from V and 8 bases from J, with 18 bases between. Germline V gives CDR1 SGDLS, CDR2 YYNGEE. The CDR3 coding sequence is TGTGCCAGCAGCCCAATAAGGTGGGAGTTCGGCTACACCTTC. It specifies CASSPIRWEFGYTF.

The chain employs TRBV5-1 and TRBJ2-2; 8 positions match TRBD2. Germline V gene lookup returns CDR1 SGHRS and CDR2 YFSETQ. V lost 4 bases, J lost 8 bases, and 7 bases stayed unmatched. CDR3 length: 14 residues. CDR3: CASSASGSWGELFF. In DNA, the CDR3 is TGCGCCAGCAGCGCGAGCGGGAGCTGGGGGGAGCTGTTTTTT.

This rearrangement joins TRBV21-1 to TRBJ1-3; the table's D gene call, TRBD1, was not cross checked with the DNA. TRBV21-1 corresponds to a pseudogene. CDR3 size: 16 residues. CDR3 in DNA: TGTGCCAGCAGCAAAGGAGGTCGCAGGGGGCGAAACACCATATATTTT. Protein product: CASSKGGRRGRNTIYF.

The chain combines TRBV6-1 with TRBJ1-5; possible D gene TRBD1, 6 bases. The CDR3 is 13 residues long. Germline V gene sequence: CDR1 MNHNS, CDR2 SASEGT. V lost 11 bases to trimming and J lost 4 bases, with 15 bases between them. The CDR3 protein is CAVQQGGNQPQHF. The CDR3 region has the DNA TGTGCCGTCCAACAGGGCGGGAATCAGCCCCAGCATTTT.